The 30 T cell receptor beta chains below all came from one sample that was sequenced in a study of OX40 agonist ivuxolimab in advanced cancers. Sequencing used immunoSEQ multiplex PCR; TCRdb keeps in-frame clones, though not all of them. This sample yields 20,000 or so clones, of which approximately 87% are seen a single time; 30% belongs to the top ten. This sample comprised CD4+ or CD8+ T cells sorted from blood, obtained in a trial of the OX40 agonist ivuxolimab. All receptors derive from an adult with an advanced solid tumor such as melanoma, head and neck, liver or kidney cancer.

The chain has TRBV6-1 and TRBJ1-1; D perhaps matches TRBD1 (6 bases). Germline V gives CDR1 MNHNS, CDR2 SASEGT. This CDR3 has 13 residues. V shed 7 bases and J shed 0 bases, with 9 bases lying between them. The CDR3, as DNA: TGTGCCAGCAAGGACAGCCTGAACACTGAAGCTTTCTTT. It yields the protein CASKDSLNTEAFF.

The CDR3 DNA reads as TGTGCCAGCAGCACATTGGACAGGGGAGGAAACACTGAAGCTTTCTTT. As protein: CASSTLDRGGNTEAFF. The chain links TRBV7-9 to TRBJ1-1, with 9 bases identical to TRBD1. CDR1 SEHNR and CDR2 FQNEAQ come from the germline V gene (reference sequence). This CDR3 has 16 amino acids. J was trimmed by 2 bases and V by 5 bases; bases with no gene match: 9.

This clone was seen just once. The identical CDR3 is also encoded by other nucleotide sequences in the sample. V gene TRBV5-8 combines with J gene TRBJ1-2; 7 positions match TRBD1. CDR3 size: 14 residues. With 4 bases clipped from V and 2 bases from J, the junction kept 5 bases outside the gene matches. Germline assignment: CDR1 SGHTS and CDR2 YDEGEE. This CDR3 reads CASSEGAGNYGYTF. The CDR3 bases are TGTGCCAGCAGCGAGGGGGCAGGCAACTATGGCTACACCTTC. The complete variable domain, with remaining parts taken from reference TRBV5-8 and TRBJ1-2, reads EAGVTQSPTHLIKTRGQQATLRCSPISGHTSVYWYQQALGLGLQFLLWYDEGEERNRGNFPPRFSGRQFPNYSSELNVNALELEDSALYLCASSEGAGNYGYTFGSGTRLTVV.

Only one count was recorded for this clone. A far larger clone is only one base removed, so a read error is likely. The chain links TRBV30 to TRBJ2-7; D is perhaps TRBD1 or TRBD2 (5 bases each). The germline CDR1 and CDR2 sequences are GTSNPN and SVGIG (reference sequence). This CDR3 has 14 amino acids. Deletions cut 0 bases from V and 7 bases from J, with 16 bases between. CDR3 nucleotides: TGTGCCTGGAGTGTACGGGACCCCTACAATGAGCAGTACTTC. Encoded protein: CAWSVRDPYNEQYF.

The gene calls are TRBV11-2 and TRBJ1-5, with TRBD1 matching over 8 bases. The CDR3 sequence is 14 residues long. Trimming cost V 1 base and J 7 bases; bases outside gene matches: 3. Germline CDR1 and CDR2: SGHAT and FQNNGV. CDR3 sequence reads: CASSLGTGWQPQHF. In DNA, the CDR3 is TGTGCCAGCAGCTTAGGGACAGGGTGGCAGCCCCAGCATTTT. Complete variable domain (other parts from reference TRBV11-2 and TRBJ1-5): EAGVAQSPRYKIIEKRQSVAFWCNPISGHATLYWYQQILGQGPKLLIQFQNNGVVDDSQLPKDRFSAERLKGVDSTLKIQPAKLEDSAVYLCASSLGTGWQPQHFGDGTRLSIL.

V usage is TRBV28 and J usage is TRBJ1-4; D is perhaps TRBD1 (5 bases). V was clipped by 7 bases and J by 5 bases, with 11 bases between them. Germline V gene lookup returns CDR1 MDHEN and CDR2 SYDVKM. This CDR3 spans 13 amino acids. The CDR3 sequence is CASIKGRNEKLFF. CDR3 in DNA: TGTGCCAGCATTAAGGGACGGAATGAAAAACTGTTTTTT.

The chain links TRBV7-9 to TRBJ2-3; no clear D gene. Germline lookup yields CDR1 SEHNR and CDR2 FQNEAQ (reference sequence). With 1 base removed from V and 2 bases from J, the gap between germline ends came to 7 bases. The CDR3 has 14 residues. The CDR3: CASSLEAFTDTQYF. In DNA, the CDR3 is TGTGCCAGCAGCTTAGAGGCCTTCACAGATACGCAGTATTTT.

V usage is TRBV9 and J usage is TRBJ1-1; D unclear. CDR1 is SGDLS and CDR2 is YYNGEE in the germline V gene. The CDR3 sequence is 13 residues long. Trimming shortened V by 4 bases and J by 0 bases, and 7 bases separated the two germline ends. The CDR3 is CASSLTVNTEAFF. In nucleotides, the CDR3 is TGTGCCAGCAGCTTAACAGTGAACACTGAAGCTTTCTTT.

The rearrangement joins TRBV29-1 to TRBJ1-2; the D gene is possibly TRBD1 (6 bases). Trimming took 4 bases from V and 0 from J, leaving 9 bases between them. The CDR3 consists of 13 residues. The germline gives CDR1 SQVTM, CDR2 ANQGSEA. The CDR3 DNA follows: TGCAGCGTTGTAACAGGGACTAACTATGGCTACACCTTC. Translation gives CSVVTGTNYGYTF.

The chain uses TRBV11-2 and TRBJ1-2; 7 bases line up with TRBD1. The V segment lost 1 base and the J segment 4 bases; nucleotides outside the gene matches: 12. The CDR3 loop spans 17 amino acids. Germline-derived CDR1 and CDR2 are SGHAT and FQNNGV. The CDR3, as DNA: TGTGCCAGCAGCTTAGGTTGGACAGGTGATGATGCCTATGGCTACACCTTC. It codes for CASSLGWTGDDAYGYTF.

This chain uses TRBV11-2 with TRBJ2-1; D is perhaps TRBD2 (5 bases). Trimming pared 11 bases from V and 7 bases from J, leaving 12 bases between. Germline CDR1 and CDR2: SGHAT and FQNNGV. The CDR3 runs to 11 residues. The CDR3 DNA follows: TGTGCCGTAGAGGGAGTTAATGAGCAGTTCTTC. It encodes CAVEGVNEQFF. Filled out from reference TRBV11-2 and TRBJ2-1, the complete variable domain reads EAGVAQSPRYKIIEKRQSVAFWCNPISGHATLYWYQQILGQGPKLLIQFQNNGVVDDSQLPKDRFSAERLKGVDSTLKIQPAKLEDSAVYLCAVEGVNEQFFGPGTRLTVL.

The chain recombines TRBV27 with TRBJ1-6, with TRBD1 identical over 10 bases. The length of the CDR3 is 14 residues. Germline V lookup: CDR1 MNHEY, CDR2 SMNVEV (reference sequence). The V and J ends lost 6 bases and 10 bases, in that order; junction bases with no gene match: 6. The CDR3 nucleotides are TGTGCCAGCAGCCGCGGGACAGGGGCCTCACCCCTCCACTTT. It specifies CASSRGTGASPLHF.

This rearrangement joins TRBV5-1 to TRBJ2-5, with 7 bases identical to TRBD1. J lost 1 base, V lost 1 base, and 1 base had no gene match. The length of the CDR3 is 14 residues. CDR1 and CDR2 (germline): SGHRS, YFSETQ. CDR3 sequence reads: CASSLTGAQETQYF. DNA for the CDR3: TGCGCCAGCAGCTTGACAGGGGCCCAAGAGACCCAGTACTTC. The full variable domain, its missing parts supplied by reference TRBV5-1 and TRBJ2-5, is KAGVTQTPRYLIKTRGQQVTLSCSPISGHRSVSWYQQTPGQGLQFLFEYFSETQRNKGNFPGRFSGRQFSNSRSEMNVSTLELGDSALYLCASSLTGAQETQYFGPGTRLLVL.

V is TRBV19 and J is TRBJ1-2; no definite D call. In germline, CDR1 is LNHDA, CDR2 SQIVND (reference sequence). Between the trimmed V and J ends, which lost 8 bases and 4 bases, there was a span of 11 bases. The CDR3 is 12 residues long. DNA for the CDR3: TGTGCCAGTCAGAAAACCACCTATGGCTACACCTTC. This gives the protein CASQKTTYGYTF.

The rearrangement uses TRBV4-1 and TRBJ1-1; 7 bases fit TRBD1. The CDR3 is made up of 16 amino acids. Trimming at V came to 1 base and at J to 4 bases, leaving 9 bases not matched to a gene. The germline gives CDR1 MGHRA, CDR2 YSYEKL. The CDR3 sequence is CASSQATGRASTEAFF. CDR3 sequence (DNA): TGCGCCAGCAGCCAAGCGACAGGGCGGGCAAGCACTGAAGCTTTCTTT.

The rearrangement joins TRBV2 to TRBJ1-4, with 7 bases fitting TRBD1. This CDR3 comprises 19 residues. The germline gives CDR1 SNHLY, CDR2 FYNNEI. Losses at the gene ends were 3 bases for V and 7 bases for J; bases not matched to a gene: 20. The CDR3 coding sequence is TGTGCCAGCAGTGATCTCGTACAGGGGCAACTAAGGGGGACTGAAAAACTGTTTTTT. It translates to CASSDLVQGQLRGTEKLFF.

This chain links TRBV4-1 with TRBJ1-4; D ambiguous. With 4 bases removed from V and 0 bases from J, the gap between germline ends came to 9 bases. The CDR3 is made up of 15 amino acids. In germline, CDR1 is MGHRA, CDR2 YSYEKL. In DNA, the CDR3 is TGCGCCAGCAGCCGGACGGCAGCAACTAATGAAAAACTGTTTTTT. Its protein product is CASSRTAATNEKLFF.

The CDR3 here is CASSPGGKTQYF. The CDR3 bases are TGTGCCAGCAGTCCCGGGGGAAAGACCCAGTACTTC. The chain uses TRBV6-5 and TRBJ2-5; D is perhaps TRBD2 (6 bases). Trimming stripped 5 bases from V and 6 bases from J, with 10 bases between. The germline gives CDR1 MNHEY, CDR2 SVGAGI. There are 12 residues in the CDR3.

The sample holds a few counts of this clone. CDR3 loop: CASGNEGLSTDTQYF. CDR3 nucleotide sequence: TGTGCTAGTGGGAATGAGGGCCTTAGCACAGATACGCAGTATTTT. J is TRBJ2-3 and V is TRBV12-5, with a possible D match to TRBD2 (5 bases). The germline CDR1 and CDR2 sequences are LGHNT and FRNRAP. This CDR3 spans 15 amino acids. V was clipped by 6 bases and J by 0 bases, with 13 bases between them. Drawing the rest from reference TRBV12-5 and TRBJ2-3, the complete variable domain is DARVTQTPRHKVTEMGQEVTMRCQPILGHNTVFWYRQTMMQGLELLAYFRNRAPLDDSGMPKDRFSAEMPDATLATLKIQPSEPRDSAVYFCASGNEGLSTDTQYFGPGTRLTVL.

This chain connects TRBV7-9 to TRBJ2-3; 14 bases are a match to TRBD2. The CDR3 totals 18 residues. Germline V gene sequence: CDR1 SEHNR, CDR2 FQNEAQ (reference sequence). V gave up 4 bases and J gave up 0 bases; unmatched junction bases: 6. In DNA form, the CDR3 reads TGTGCCAGCAGCTACGGGACTAGCGGGGGATATAGCACAGATACGCAGTATTTT. This codes for CASSYGTSGGYSTDTQYF.

This clone was seen once. The chain carries TRBV27 and TRBJ1-6; 7 bases are shared with TRBD1. The germline V gene has CDR1 MNHEY and CDR2 SMNVEV (reference sequence). The CDR3 covers 14 residues. V shed 2 bases and J 7 bases; nucleotides not matched to a gene: 2. CDR3 DNA sequence: TGTGCCAGCAGTTTAGGACAGGTCAATTCACCCCTCCACTTT. Amino acid sequence: CASSLGQVNSPLHF.

A single count supports this clone. The V gene is TRBV11-2, the J gene TRBJ2-3; D is undetermined. The V gene's germline CDR1 is SGHAT and CDR2 FQNNGV. The CDR3 has 16 amino acids. V was shortened by 6 bases and J by 6 bases, with 22 bases between the two germline ends. The CDR3 nucleotides read TGTGCCAGCAGTTTTACCCGAGGCAGCAGCCGGGATACGCAGTATTTT. Protein product: CASSFTRGSSRDTQYF.

V usage is TRBV7-6 and J usage is TRBJ2-2, with a possible D match to TRBD1 (7 bases). The germline V gene encodes CDR1 SGHVS and CDR2 FNYEAQ. Trimming took off 3 bases at V and 0 bases at J, with 11 bases between the two ends. The CDR3 contains 16 residues. This CDR3 reads CASSLEGAPNTGELFF. Here the CDR3 DNA reads TGTGCCAGCAGCTTGGAGGGGGCCCCGAACACCGGGGAGCTGTTTTTT. Variable domain in full (rest from reference TRBV7-6 and TRBJ2-2): GAGVSQSPRYKVTKRGQDVALRCDPISGHVSLYWYRQALGQGPEFLTYFNYEAQQDKSGLPNDRFSAERPEGSISTLTIQRTEQRDSAMYRCASSLEGAPNTGELFFGEGSRLTVL.

The V gene is TRBV29-1, the J gene TRBJ2-3; D call uncertain. V shed 3 bases and J shed 8 bases, with 21 bases lying between them. The CDR3 has 15 residues. Germline V CDR1 and CDR2: SQVTM, ANQGSEA. CDR3 coding DNA: TGCAGCGTTGATCGAATGGCGACCTCGTGGGGTACGCAGTATTTT. Encoded protein: CSVDRMATSWGTQYF.

This rearrangement joins TRBV5-1 to TRBJ2-1; TRBD2 matches 8 bases. Per the germline V gene, CDR1 is SGHRS and CDR2 is YFSETQ. This CDR3 spans 15 amino acids. V gave up 5 bases and J gave up 5 bases; unmatched junction bases: 9. The CDR3 region is CASRISGEPNNEQFF. The CDR3 coding sequence is TGCGCCAGCAGGATTAGCGGGGAGCCAAACAATGAGCAGTTCTTC.

The chain joins TRBV6-1 to TRBJ2-4, with 8 bases aligning to TRBD2. In germline, CDR1 is MNHNS, CDR2 SASEGT. The V and J ends lost 7 bases and 2 bases, in that order; junction bases with no gene match: 4. The CDR3 runs to 14 residues. The CDR3 loop reads CASTGGASKNIQYF. Here the CDR3 DNA reads TGTGCCAGCACGGGGGGGGCATCCAAAAACATTCAGTACTTC.

This chain joins TRBV19 and TRBJ1-2; 9 bases line up with TRBD1. Germline assignment: CDR1 LNHDA and CDR2 SQIVND (reference sequence). The V gene end was trimmed by 6 bases and the J gene end by 8 bases; junction bases not matched to a gene: 10. The CDR3 length is 14 residues. The CDR3 sequence is CASSDRGILVGYTF. The CDR3 DNA reads TGTGCCAGTAGCGACAGGGGGATTTTGGTCGGCTACACCTTC.

The rearrangement joins TRBV19 to TRBJ2-4; the D is unclear. V lost 7 bases and J lost 1, with 8 bases in between. The CDR3 sequence is 13 residues long. Germline V gene sequence: CDR1 LNHDA, CDR2 SQIVND (reference sequence). The CDR3 DNA reads as TGTGCCAGTATGGAACTGGCCAAAAACATTCAGTACTTC. It yields the protein CASMELAKNIQYF.

CDR3 protein: CASSRLTSDEQYF. CDR3 in DNA: TGTGCCAGCAGCCGTTTGACTTCGGACGAGCAGTACTTC. The chain employs TRBV7-8 and TRBJ2-5; D remains ambiguous. The J call is in doubt because the DNA end fits TRBJ2-7 better. Germline V gene lookup returns CDR1 SGHVS and CDR2 FQNEAQ. This CDR3 comprises 13 residues.

This clone was recorded once. The chain uses TRBV2 and TRBJ2-7; unclear D gene. The CDR3 loop spans 12 amino acids. Trimming cost V 4 bases and J 3 bases, with 7 bases left between them. Germline CDR1 and CDR2: SNHLY and FYNNEI. The CDR3 spells CASSGNFYEQYF. The CDR3 nucleotides are TGTGCCAGCAGTGGCAATTTCTACGAGCAGTACTTC. The full variable domain, rest sourced from reference TRBV2 and TRBJ2-7, is EPEVTQTPSHQVTQMGQEVILRCVPISNHLYFYWYRQILGQKVEFLVSFYNNEISEKSEIFDDQFSVERPDGSNFTLKIRSTKLEDSAMYFCASSGNFYEQYFGPGTRLTVT.